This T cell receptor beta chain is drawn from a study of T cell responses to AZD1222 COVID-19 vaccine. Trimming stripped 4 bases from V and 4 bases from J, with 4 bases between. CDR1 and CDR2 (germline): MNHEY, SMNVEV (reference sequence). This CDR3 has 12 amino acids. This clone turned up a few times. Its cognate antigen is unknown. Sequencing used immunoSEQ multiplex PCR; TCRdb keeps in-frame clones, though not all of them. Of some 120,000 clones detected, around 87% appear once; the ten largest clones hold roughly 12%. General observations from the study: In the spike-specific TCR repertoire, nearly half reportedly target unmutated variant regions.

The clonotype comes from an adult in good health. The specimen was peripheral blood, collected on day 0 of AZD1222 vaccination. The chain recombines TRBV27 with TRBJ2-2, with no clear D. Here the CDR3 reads CASSSVTGELFF. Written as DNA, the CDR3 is TGTGCCAGCAGTTCCGTCACCGGGGAGCTGTTTTTT.